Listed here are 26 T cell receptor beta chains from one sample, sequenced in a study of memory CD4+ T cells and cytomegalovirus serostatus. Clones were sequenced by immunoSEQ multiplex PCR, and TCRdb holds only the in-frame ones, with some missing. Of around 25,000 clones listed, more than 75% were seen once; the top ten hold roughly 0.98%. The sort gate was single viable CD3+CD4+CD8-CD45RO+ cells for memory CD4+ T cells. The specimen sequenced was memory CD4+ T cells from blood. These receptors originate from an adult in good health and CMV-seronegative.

In DNA form, the CDR3 reads TGCAGTGTCCGGGGTAACATTCAGTACTTC. Amino acid sequence: CSVRGNIQYF. The chain joins TRBV20-1 to TRBJ2-4; D is perhaps TRBD2 (5 bases). Looked up from germline, CDR1 is DFQATT and CDR2 is SNEGSKA (reference sequence). This CDR3 is built from 10 residues. V dropped 7 bases and J dropped 7 bases, with 8 bases sitting between them.

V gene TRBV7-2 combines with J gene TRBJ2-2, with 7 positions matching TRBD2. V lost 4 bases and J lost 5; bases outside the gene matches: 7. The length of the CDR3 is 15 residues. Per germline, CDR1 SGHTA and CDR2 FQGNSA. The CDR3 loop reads CASSSTTSRTGELFF. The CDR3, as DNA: TGTGCCAGCAGCTCCACGACTAGCAGAACCGGGGAGCTGTTTTTT.

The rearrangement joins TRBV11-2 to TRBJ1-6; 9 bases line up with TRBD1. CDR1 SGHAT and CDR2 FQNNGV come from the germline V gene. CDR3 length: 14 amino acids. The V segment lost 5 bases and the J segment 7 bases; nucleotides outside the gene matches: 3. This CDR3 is CASSQTGGNSPLHF. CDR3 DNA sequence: TGTGCCAGCAGCCAAACAGGGGGCAATTCACCCCTCCACTTT. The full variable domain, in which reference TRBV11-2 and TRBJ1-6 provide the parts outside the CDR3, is EAGVAQSPRYKIIEKRQSVAFWCNPISGHATLYWYQQILGQGPKLLIQFQNNGVVDDSQLPKDRFSAERLKGVDSTLKIQPAKLEDSAVYLCASSQTGGNSPLHFGNGTRLTVT.

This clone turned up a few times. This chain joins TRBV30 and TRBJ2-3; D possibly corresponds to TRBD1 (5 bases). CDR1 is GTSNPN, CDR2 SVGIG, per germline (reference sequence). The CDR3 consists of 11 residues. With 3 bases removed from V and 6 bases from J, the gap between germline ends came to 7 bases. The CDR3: CAWRNRDTQYF. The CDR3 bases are TGTGCCTGGAGGAACAGGGATACGCAGTATTTT. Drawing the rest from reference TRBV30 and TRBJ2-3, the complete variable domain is SQTIHQWPATLVQPVGSPLSLECTVEGTSNPNLYWYRQAAGRGLQLLFYSVGIGQISSEVPQNLSASRPQDRQFILSSKKLLLSDSGFYLCAWRNRDTQYFGPGTRLTVL.

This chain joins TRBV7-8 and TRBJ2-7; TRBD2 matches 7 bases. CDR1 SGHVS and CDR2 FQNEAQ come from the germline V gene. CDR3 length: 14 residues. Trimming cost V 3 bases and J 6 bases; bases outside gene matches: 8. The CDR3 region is CASSLGGSSAEQYF. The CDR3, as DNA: TGTGCCAGCAGCTTGGGGGGGTCTAGCGCCGAGCAGTACTTC.

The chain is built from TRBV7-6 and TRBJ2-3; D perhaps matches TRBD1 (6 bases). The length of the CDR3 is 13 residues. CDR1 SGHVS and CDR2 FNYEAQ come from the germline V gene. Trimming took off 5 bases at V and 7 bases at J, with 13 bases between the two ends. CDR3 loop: CASSAARGYTQYF. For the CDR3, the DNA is TGTGCCAGCAGCGCCGCAAGGGGGTATACGCAGTATTTT.

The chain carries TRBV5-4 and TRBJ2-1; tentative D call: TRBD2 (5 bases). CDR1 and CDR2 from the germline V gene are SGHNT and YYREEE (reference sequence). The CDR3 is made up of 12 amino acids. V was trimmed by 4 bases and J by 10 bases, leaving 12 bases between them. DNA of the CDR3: TGTGCCAGCAGCGTGGACTCCCGCGAGCAGTTCTTC. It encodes CASSVDSREQFF.

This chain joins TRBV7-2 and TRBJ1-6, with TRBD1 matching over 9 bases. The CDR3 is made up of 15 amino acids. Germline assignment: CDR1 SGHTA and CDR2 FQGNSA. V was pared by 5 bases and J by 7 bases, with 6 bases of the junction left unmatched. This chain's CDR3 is CASSNRTGVNSPLHF. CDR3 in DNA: TGTGCCAGCAGCAATCGGACAGGGGTAAATTCACCCCTCCACTTT.

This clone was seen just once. CDR3 in amino acids: CASSQQLAGAQETQYF. CDR3 coding DNA: TGTGCCAGCAGCCAGCAACTAGCGGGGGCACAAGAGACCCAGTACTTC. This chain connects TRBV14 to TRBJ2-5; 11 bases match TRBD2. Germline assignment: CDR1 SGHDN and CDR2 FVKESK. The junction had 5 bases not matched to a gene; V was cut back by 3 bases and J by 2 bases. This CDR3 spans 16 amino acids.

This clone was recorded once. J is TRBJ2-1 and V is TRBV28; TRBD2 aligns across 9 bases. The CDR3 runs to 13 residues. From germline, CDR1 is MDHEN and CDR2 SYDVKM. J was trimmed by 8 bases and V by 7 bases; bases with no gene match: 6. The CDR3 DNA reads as TGTGCCAGCACAGCGGGAGGACGGGATGAGCAGTTCTTC. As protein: CASTAGGRDEQFF.

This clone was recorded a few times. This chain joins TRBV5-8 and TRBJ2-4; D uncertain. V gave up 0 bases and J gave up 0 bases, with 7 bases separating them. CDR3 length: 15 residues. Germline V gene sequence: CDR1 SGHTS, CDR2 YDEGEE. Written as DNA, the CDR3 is TGTGCCAGCAGCTTGGAAGGTCTAGCCAAAAACATTCAGTACTTC. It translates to CASSLEGLAKNIQYF.

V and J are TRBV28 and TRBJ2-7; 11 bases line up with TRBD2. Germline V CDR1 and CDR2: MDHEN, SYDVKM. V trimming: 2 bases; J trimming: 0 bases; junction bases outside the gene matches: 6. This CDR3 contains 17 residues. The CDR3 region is CASSLTSGSSISYEQYF. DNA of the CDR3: TGTGCCAGCAGTTTAACTAGCGGGAGCTCGATCTCCTACGAGCAGTACTTC.

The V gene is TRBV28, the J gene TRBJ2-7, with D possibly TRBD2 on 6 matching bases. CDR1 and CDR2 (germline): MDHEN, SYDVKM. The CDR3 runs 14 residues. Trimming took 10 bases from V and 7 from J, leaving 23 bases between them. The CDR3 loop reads CATRGGTVLGEQYF. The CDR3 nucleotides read TGTGCCACCAGAGGCGGGACGGTACTTGGGGAGCAGTACTTC.

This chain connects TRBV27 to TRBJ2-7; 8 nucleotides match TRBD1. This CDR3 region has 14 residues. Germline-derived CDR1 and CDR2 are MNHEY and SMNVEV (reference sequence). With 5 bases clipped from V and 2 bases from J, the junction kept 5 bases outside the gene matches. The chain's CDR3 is CASSLDRGPYEQYF. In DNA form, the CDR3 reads TGTGCCAGCAGTCTTGACAGGGGCCCCTACGAGCAGTACTTC.

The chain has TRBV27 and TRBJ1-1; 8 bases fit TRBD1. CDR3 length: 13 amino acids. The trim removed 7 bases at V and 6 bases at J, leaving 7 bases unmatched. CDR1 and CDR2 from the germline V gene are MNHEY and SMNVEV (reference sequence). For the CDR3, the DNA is TGTGCCAGCAACCCCCAGGGGGCCCCTGAAGCTTTCTTT. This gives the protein CASNPQGAPEAFF.

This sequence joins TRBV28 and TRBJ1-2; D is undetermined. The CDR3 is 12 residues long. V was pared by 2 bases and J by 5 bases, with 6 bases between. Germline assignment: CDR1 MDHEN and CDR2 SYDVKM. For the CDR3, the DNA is TGTGCCAGCAGTTTAAGGGAATATGGCTACACCTTC. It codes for CASSLREYGYTF.

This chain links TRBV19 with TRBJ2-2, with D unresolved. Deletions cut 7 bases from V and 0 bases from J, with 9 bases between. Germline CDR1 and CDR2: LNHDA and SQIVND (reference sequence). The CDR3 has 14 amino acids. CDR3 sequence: CASTNTANTGELFF. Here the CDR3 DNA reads TGTGCCAGTACTAATACTGCGAACACCGGGGAGCTGTTTTTT.

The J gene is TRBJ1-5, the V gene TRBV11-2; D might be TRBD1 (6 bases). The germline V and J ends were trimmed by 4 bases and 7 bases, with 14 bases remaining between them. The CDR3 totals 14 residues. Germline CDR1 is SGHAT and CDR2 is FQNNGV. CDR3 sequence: CASSSQGGGQPQHF. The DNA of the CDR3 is TGTGCCAGCAGCTCTCAAGGGGGGGGCCAGCCCCAGCATTTT.

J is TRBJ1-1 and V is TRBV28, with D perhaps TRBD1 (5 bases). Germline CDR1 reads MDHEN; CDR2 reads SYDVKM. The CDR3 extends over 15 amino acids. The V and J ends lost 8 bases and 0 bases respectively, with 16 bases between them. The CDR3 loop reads CASPGRGSMNTEAFF. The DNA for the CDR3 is TGTGCCAGCCCCGGGAGGGGCTCAATGAACACTGAAGCTTTCTTT.

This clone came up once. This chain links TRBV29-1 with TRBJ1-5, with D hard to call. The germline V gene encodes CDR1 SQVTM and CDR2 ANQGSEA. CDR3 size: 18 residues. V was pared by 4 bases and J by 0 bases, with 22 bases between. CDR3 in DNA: TGCAGCGTTGTGTTGGACGGACCCAAAACTTATAGCAATCAGCCCCAGCATTTT. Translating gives CSVVLDGPKTYSNQPQHF.

CDR3 coding DNA: TGTGCCAGCGGTAAGAGGAGTTTTAATGAAAAACTGTTTTTT. This gives the protein CASGKRSFNEKLFF. This chain connects TRBV6-1 to TRBJ1-4, with D unresolved. Deletions cut 8 bases from V and 4 bases from J, with 14 bases between. Germline CDR1 MNHNS, CDR2 SASEGT. CDR3 length: 14 amino acids.

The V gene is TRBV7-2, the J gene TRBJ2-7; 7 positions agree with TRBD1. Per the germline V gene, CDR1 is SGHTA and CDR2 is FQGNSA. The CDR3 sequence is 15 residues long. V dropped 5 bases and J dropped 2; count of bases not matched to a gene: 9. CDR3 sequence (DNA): TGTGCCAGCAGCGTGGACAGGACCGAAACCTACGAGCAGTACTTC. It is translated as CASSVDRTETYEQYF.

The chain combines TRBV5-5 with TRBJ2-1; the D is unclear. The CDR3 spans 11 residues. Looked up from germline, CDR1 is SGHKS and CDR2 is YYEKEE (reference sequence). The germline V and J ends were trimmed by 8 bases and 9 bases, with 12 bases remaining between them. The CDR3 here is CARMPLSEQFF. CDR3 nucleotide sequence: TGTGCCAGAATGCCTTTGAGTGAGCAGTTCTTC.

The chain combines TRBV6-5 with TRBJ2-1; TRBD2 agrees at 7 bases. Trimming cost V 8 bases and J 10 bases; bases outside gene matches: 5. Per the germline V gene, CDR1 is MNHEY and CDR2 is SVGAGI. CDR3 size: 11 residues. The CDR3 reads CASLRGEEQFF. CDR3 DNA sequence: TGTGCCAGCCTACGGGGGGAAGAGCAGTTCTTC.

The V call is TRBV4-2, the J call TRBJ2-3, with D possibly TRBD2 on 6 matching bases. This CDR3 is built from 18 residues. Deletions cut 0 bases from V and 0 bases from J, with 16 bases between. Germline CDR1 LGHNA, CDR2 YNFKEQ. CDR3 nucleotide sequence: TGTGCCAGCAGCCAAGATCGAATTAGCGGTACTAGCACAGATACGCAGTATTTT. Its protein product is CASSQDRISGTSTDTQYF.

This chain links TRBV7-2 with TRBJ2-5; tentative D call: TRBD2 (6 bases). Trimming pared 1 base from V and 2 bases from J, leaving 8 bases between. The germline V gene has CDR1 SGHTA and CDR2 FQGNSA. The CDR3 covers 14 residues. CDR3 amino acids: CASSLGRVQETQYF. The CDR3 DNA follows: TGTGCCAGCAGCTTAGGGAGGGTACAAGAGACCCAGTACTTC.